The T cell receptor (beta chain) under discussion was sequenced for a study of beta chain features in type 1 diabetes. Across the whole study: Cell yields, age and gender were similar between patients and healthy donors.

The V gene's germline CDR1 is SGHTA and CDR2 FQGNSA. Trimming removed 1 base from V and 4 bases from J, with 5 bases in between. The CDR3 extends over 13 amino acids. Points from the study as a whole: Type 1 diabetes patients had moderately but significantly shorter TCRB CDR3s in all four CD4+ subsets.

Blood was drawn once from each donor into heparinised tubes. The draws averaged roughly 120 mL. Staining for CD45RO/CCR7/CD25/CD127/CD95/CD27 allowed sorting of CD4+ naive, central memory, regulatory and stem cell-like memory cells. Sequencing targeted expressed TCRB transcripts, as all isolated RNA had been reverse transcribed. Sequencing used immunoSEQ multiplex PCR; TCRdb keeps in-frame clones, though not all of them. The sample lists roughly 290,000 clones; approximately 15% were seen once. This clone was recorded a few times. Antigen: not known. Other DNA variants within this sample encode the same CDR3.

The receptor's source is a man between 18 and 29 years old with type 1 diabetes. Sequenced material: naive CD4+ T cells from blood. The chain carries TRBV7-2 and TRBJ1-5; no firm D call. CDR3 coding DNA: TGTGCCAGCAGCTTAGGGGAGAATCAGCCCCAGCATTTT. Protein: CASSLGENQPQHF.